One sample yielded the 30 T cell receptor beta chains listed below, sequenced in a study of T cell repertoires in cytomegalovirus infection. These TCRs' antigens remain unknown. One entry per CDR3 protein, called by TCRdb with MiXCR from the reads. The sample has approximately 1,000,000 distinct CDR3 sequences, roughly 30% seen once. Sequenced material: cultured CD8+ T cells from PBMCs, taken from culture after CMV antigen stimulation. These receptors originate from a human donor in good health (CMV status not recorded). Some clones in this sample may be carry-over from other donors' samples.

This chain uses TRBV18 with TRBJ1-2; D remains ambiguous. The germline V and J ends were trimmed by 7 bases and 4 bases, with 7 bases remaining between them. CDR3 length: 11 amino acids. Germline CDR1 is KGHSH and CDR2 is LQKENI. This CDR3 reads CASFEGYGYTF. The CDR3 region has the DNA TGTGCCAGCTTTGAAGGCTATGGCTACACCTTC.

This chain joins TRBV27 and TRBJ1-2; D is possibly TRBD1 (5 bases). The V end lost 7 bases, the J end lost 6 bases, and 18 bases lay between the germline ends. CDR3 length: 14 residues. Germline loops: CDR1 MNHEY, CDR2 SMNVEV (reference sequence). The CDR3, as DNA: TGTGCCAGCACCCCGGCGGGGCAACCGGATGGCTACACCTTC. This encodes CASTPAGQPDGYTF.

This rearrangement joins TRBV25-1 to TRBJ2-6; D is possibly TRBD1 (6 bases). This CDR3 region has 20 residues. V lost 3 bases to trimming and J lost 2 bases, with 23 bases between them. Germline lookup yields CDR1 MGHDK and CDR2 SYGVNS. The CDR3 spells CASSEYLAETGNAGANVLTF. The CDR3 DNA follows: TGTGCCAGCAGTGAGTATTTGGCCGAGACAGGAAACGCTGGGGCCAACGTCCTGACTTTC.

The chain recombines TRBV29-1 with TRBJ1-2; TRBD1 aligns across 10 bases. Germline CDR1 reads SQVTM; CDR2 reads ANQGSEA. The CDR3 runs 14 residues. V dropped 4 bases and J dropped 4; count of bases not matched to a gene: 6. The CDR3 nucleotides are TGCAGCGTTGCCCGACAGGGGGCTGCCTATGGCTACACCTTC. Translation gives CSVARQGAAYGYTF.

J is TRBJ2-1 and V is TRBV19; no clear D. This CDR3 region has 14 residues. Germline V lookup: CDR1 LNHDA, CDR2 SQIVND (reference sequence). V lost 5 bases and J lost 2, with 10 bases in between. The CDR3 sequence: CASSVAETYNEQFF. The CDR3 DNA reads as TGTGCCAGTAGTGTCGCGGAGACCTACAATGAGCAGTTCTTC.

The V call is TRBV5-4, the J call TRBJ2-5; unclear D gene. V was trimmed by 4 bases and J by 7 bases, leaving 17 bases between them. CDR3 size: 14 residues. Germline-derived CDR1 and CDR2 are SGHNT and YYREEE (reference sequence). DNA of the CDR3: TGTGCCAGCAGCCCGGACGGAGTTTTCGGGACCCAGTACTTC. Translating gives CASSPDGVFGTQYF.

The table lists this clonotype with a few counts. This chain links TRBV19 with TRBJ2-1, with D maybe TRBD1 (5 bases). This CDR3 spans 13 amino acids. Per the germline V gene, CDR1 is LNHDA and CDR2 is SQIVND (reference sequence). Trimming shortened V by 5 bases and J by 4 bases, and 9 bases separated the two germline ends. CDR3 amino acids: CASSFGHYNEQFF. CDR3 sequence (DNA): TGTGCCAGTAGTTTTGGACATTACAATGAGCAGTTCTTC.

This clonotype was picked up one time. One end of the junction varies from germline; a read error may be responsible. The chain links TRBV5-6 to TRBJ2-2; D is unclear. CDR1 and CDR2 (germline): SGHDT, YYEEEE. CDR3 length: 15 residues. The CDR3 protein is CANSLAGDLTGELFF. In DNA, the CDR3 is TGTGCCAACAGCTTGGCCGGAGACCTCACCGGGGAGCTGTTTTTT.

The chain recombines TRBV4-1 with TRBJ2-7; D may be TRBD1 (6 bases). Germline V gene data show CDR1 as MGHRA and CDR2 as YSYEKL. V gave up 4 bases and J gave up 1 base, with 14 bases separating them. This CDR3 is built from 15 residues. DNA for the CDR3: TGCGCCAGCAGCCCTGAGGACAGTCTTTCCTACGAGCAGTACTTC. It specifies CASSPEDSLSYEQYF.

This clonotype was detected only once. V usage is TRBV12-5 and J usage is TRBJ2-7, with 8 nucleotides matching TRBD1. CDR3 length: 12 amino acids. Germline V gives CDR1 LGHNT, CDR2 FRNRAP. Trimming cost V 6 bases and J 7 bases; bases outside gene matches: 5. The CDR3 sequence is CASGGDRTEQYF. The CDR3 coding sequence is TGTGCTAGTGGGGGGGACAGGACAGAGCAGTACTTC.

The chain is built from TRBV7-6 and TRBJ2-5, with 13 bases aligning to TRBD2. Trimming removed 5 bases from V and 0 bases from J; junction bases left unmatched: 9. The CDR3 contains 18 residues. Germline CDR1 reads SGHVS; CDR2 reads FNYEAQ. CDR3 DNA: TGTGCCAGCAGCCACTCGGGACTAGCGGGGACGTACCAAGAGACCCAGTACTTC. Its protein is CASSHSGLAGTYQETQYF.

This rearrangement joins TRBV4-3 to TRBJ2-1; 9 bases are shared with TRBD1. With 4 bases clipped from V and 8 bases from J, the junction kept 12 bases outside the gene matches. The germline V gene encodes CDR1 LGHNA and CDR2 YSLEER. CDR3 size: 16 residues. The CDR3 sequence is CASSPLPGQGNDEQFF. CDR3 DNA: TGCGCCAGCAGCCCATTACCGGGACAGGGAAATGATGAGCAGTTCTTC.

The sample holds many counts of this clonotype. This rearrangement joins TRBV6-2 or TRBV6-3 to TRBJ1-1; unclear D gene. This CDR3 spans 15 amino acids. Trimming shortened V by 6 bases and J by 0 bases, and 14 bases separated the two germline ends. CDR1 is MNHEY and CDR2 is SVGEGT in the germline V gene. The CDR3 nucleotides read TGTGCCAGCAGCCGATCGACACTTTTGAACACTGAAGCTTTCTTT. This sequence encodes CASSRSTLLNTEAFF.

This clonotype was seen more than once but under ten times. The J gene is TRBJ2-2, the V gene TRBV11-3; 9 bases fit TRBD2. Trimming cost V 2 bases and J 5 bases; bases outside gene matches: 0. Germline V gene lookup returns CDR1 SGHNT and CDR2 YENEEA. The CDR3 is 14 residues long. The CDR3 sequence is CASSLTSGTGELFF. The CDR3 coding sequence is TGTGCCAGCAGCTTAACTAGCGGGACCGGGGAGCTGTTTTTT.

A word on this clonotype: At one boundary the junction diverges from the germline segment, which might be a read error. The chain joins TRBV10-3 to TRBJ1-2, with 7 bases aligning to TRBD1. Germline CDR1 reads ENHRY; CDR2 reads SYGVKD. This CDR3 is built from 13 residues. CDR3 amino acids: CAGTTGLNDGYTF. CDR3 sequence (DNA): TGTGCCGGAACGACAGGGCTTAACGATGGCTACACCTTC.

This clonotype occurred a few times. The J gene is TRBJ2-5, the V gene TRBV7-9; 11 nucleotides agree with TRBD1. Germline loops: CDR1 SEHNR, CDR2 FQNEAQ (reference sequence). V lost 4 bases and J lost 5; bases outside the gene matches: 9. The CDR3 is made up of 16 amino acids. The CDR3 coding sequence is TGTGCCAGCAGCTCCCCGGACAGGGGGCCCCTTGAGACCCAGTACTTC. It codes for CASSSPDRGPLETQYF.

In its sample, this clonotype was seen a few times. This chain links TRBV10-3 with TRBJ2-2, with D uncertain. The germline CDR1 and CDR2 sequences are ENHRY and SYGVKD. This CDR3 region has 13 residues. The V and J ends lost 6 bases and 3 bases respectively, with 8 bases between them. CDR3 region: CAIRFKDTGELFF. The DNA of the CDR3 is TGTGCCATCAGGTTTAAGGACACCGGGGAGCTGTTTTTT.

This clonotype has only a few counts. As DNA, the CDR3 is TGTGCCAGCAGTGAGCGAAACGAGCAGTACTTC. Its protein is CASSERNEQYF. The chain carries TRBV2 and TRBJ2-7; D is undetermined. V dropped 3 bases and J dropped 5 bases, with 5 bases sitting between them. Per the germline V gene, CDR1 is SNHLY and CDR2 is FYNNEI. This CDR3 has 11 residues.

This clonotype was recorded a few times. The V and J genes are TRBV7-9 and TRBJ1-1; no reliable D call. The CDR3 consists of 17 residues. Per germline, CDR1 SEHNR and CDR2 FQNEAQ (reference sequence). The V and J ends lost 3 bases and 7 bases respectively, with 24 bases between them. This chain's CDR3 is CASSLDYLETGIGEAFF. CDR3 DNA sequence: TGTGCCAGCAGCTTGGATTACTTGGAGACCGGGATCGGTGAAGCTTTCTTT.

This clonotype was counted a few times. The chain uses TRBV19 and TRBJ2-3; 8 bases align to TRBD2. Per the germline V gene, CDR1 is LNHDA and CDR2 is SQIVND (reference sequence). Losses at the gene ends were 4 bases for V and 0 bases for J; bases not matched to a gene: 6. CDR3 length: 16 residues. This chain's CDR3 is CASSTRLAYSTDTQYF. The DNA for the CDR3 is TGTGCCAGTAGTACTCGACTAGCGTATAGCACAGATACGCAGTATTTT. Full variable domain (remainder filled in from reference TRBV19 and TRBJ2-3): DGGITQSPKYLFRKEGQNVTLSCEQNLNHDAMYWYRQDPGQGLRLIYYSQIVNDFQKGDIAEGYSVSREKKESFPLTVTSAQKNPTAFYLCASSTRLAYSTDTQYFGPGTRLTVL.

The genes are TRBV6-5 and TRBJ2-1, with 10 bases lining up with TRBD1. V was pared by 11 bases and J by 9 bases, with 7 bases of the junction left unmatched. The CDR3 spans 12 residues. Germline CDR1 reads MNHEY; CDR2 reads SVGAGI. The CDR3 here is CAALTGGGEQFF. In DNA, the CDR3 is TGTGCCGCCTTGACAGGGGGCGGTGAGCAGTTCTTC.

As concerns this clonotype: Possible read error: a much larger clone is one base away. The rearrangement links TRBV7-8 to TRBJ2-7, with 7 nucleotides matching TRBD1. The CDR3 sequence is 14 residues long. With 7 bases clipped from V and 1 base from J, the junction kept 7 bases outside the gene matches. Germline CDR1 is SGHVS and CDR2 is FQNEAQ. For the CDR3, the DNA is TGTGCCAGCAACTCAGGGGACAGTTCCTACGAGCAGTACTTC. It translates to CASNSGDSSYEQYF.

CDR3 sequence: CASSASTFTGNTIYF. The CDR3 DNA is TGTGCCAGCAGCGCCTCGACCTTTACTGGAAACACCATATATTTT. This chain joins TRBV9 and TRBJ1-3; D gene ambiguous. V dropped 3 bases and J dropped 2 bases, with 12 bases sitting between them. CDR1 and CDR2 from the germline V gene are SGDLS and YYNGEE. The CDR3 extends over 15 amino acids.

The table lists this clonotype with many counts. Sequence at one end of the junction differs from germline and may be a read error. The chain couples TRBV12-3 or TRBV12-4 to TRBJ2-1; D is ambiguous. The CDR3 extends over 11 amino acids. This CDR3 reads CASSFRDEQFF. The CDR3 DNA is TGCGCCAGCAGCTTTAGGGATGAGCAGTTCTTC.

This sequence joins TRBV20-1 and TRBJ2-1, with TRBD2 as a possible D gene (7 bases). Germline lookup yields CDR1 DFQATT and CDR2 SNEGSKA (reference sequence). The CDR3 is made up of 13 amino acids. V dropped 1 base and J dropped 6 bases, with 10 bases sitting between them. This CDR3 reads CSARAGGGNEQFF. The CDR3 coding sequence is TGCAGTGCTAGAGCGGGGGGCGGCAATGAGCAGTTCTTC.

This clonotype has a count of ten or more. V usage is TRBV7-2 and J usage is TRBJ1-3; no reliable D call. Trimming removed 3 bases at V and 0 bases at J, with 6 bases between. The CDR3 has 14 amino acids. Germline CDR1 is SGHTA and CDR2 is FQGNSA. CDR3 residues: CASSFSTSGNTIYF. CDR3 DNA sequence: TGTGCCAGCAGCTTTTCGACCTCTGGAAACACCATATATTTT.

The V call is TRBV19, the J call TRBJ2-1, with 9 positions matching TRBD1. This CDR3 is 13 amino acids long. Germline V CDR1 and CDR2: LNHDA, SQIVND (reference sequence). With 6 bases clipped from V and 8 bases from J, the junction kept 5 bases outside the gene matches. DNA of the CDR3: TGTGCCAGTAGGGGGACAGGGTTGGATGAGCAGTTCTTC. Protein: CASRGTGLDEQFF.

This clonotype came up once. This rearrangement joins TRBV6-5 to TRBJ1-1, with a tentative D call TRBD1 (5 bases). Trimming shortened V by 2 bases and J by 3 bases, and 16 bases separated the two germline ends. Germline CDR1 MNHEY, CDR2 SVGAGI. This CDR3 region has 16 residues. CDR3 region: CASSYRDPSVDTEAFF. CDR3 DNA: TGTGCCAGCAGTTACCGGGACCCATCTGTCGACACTGAAGCTTTCTTT.

Only a few counts were recorded for this clonotype. This chain connects TRBV19 to TRBJ2-1, with 9 nucleotides matching TRBD2. V lost 11 bases, J lost 5 bases, and 1 base stayed unmatched. This CDR3 comprises 11 residues. In germline, CDR1 is LNHDA, CDR2 SQIVND (reference sequence). In nucleotides, the CDR3 is TGTGCCCTAGCGGGGAACAATGAGCAGTTCTTC. Amino acid sequence: CALAGNNEQFF.

This clonotype appeared a few times. The V and J genes are TRBV4-1 and TRBJ2-5, with 7 bases aligning to TRBD2. Germline V gene lookup returns CDR1 MGHRA and CDR2 YSYEKL. This CDR3 region has 15 residues. The V segment lost 3 bases and the J segment 5 bases; nucleotides outside the gene matches: 9. CDR3 in DNA: TGCGCCAGCAGCCACCTCAGCGGGGAGGGCGAGACCCAGTACTTC. Translated: CASSHLSGEGETQYF.